The 5 T cell receptor beta chains presented below share a single source sample, sequenced in a study of blood T cell repertoires in COVID-19. Using immunoSEQ multiplex PCR, the repertoire was profiled, and TCRdb retains in-frame clones only, with some absent. The table lists about 74,000 clones, 70% to 75% of them singletons. The sample comprised peripheral blood. The receptors here all came from an older man with acute or convalescent COVID-19.

This clone was detected a few times. V is TRBV4-1 and J is TRBJ1-5; D remains unclear. Trimming stripped 0 bases from V and 5 bases from J, with 8 bases between. The CDR3 runs 14 residues. Germline V gene sequence: CDR1 MGHRA, CDR2 YSYEKL. In DNA form, the CDR3 reads TGCGCCAGCAGCCAAGAATCGGGTTATCAGCCCCAGCATTTT. Residues: CASSQESGYQPQHF.

The chain couples TRBV10-3 to TRBJ2-5, with D perhaps TRBD1 (5 bases). Trimming left V 0 bases short and J 2 bases short, with 10 bases between. Looked up from germline, CDR1 is ENHRY and CDR2 is SYGVKD. The CDR3 runs to 15 residues. The CDR3 sequence: CAISESGANQETQYF. The CDR3 DNA is TGTGCCATCAGTGAGTCTGGGGCGAATCAAGAGACCCAGTACTTC.

This clone has just one count. The chain's CDR3 is CASSIHLSYNEQFF. Written as DNA, the CDR3 is TGCGCCAGCAGCATACATCTCTCCTACAATGAGCAGTTCTTC. This rearrangement joins TRBV5-1 to TRBJ2-1; D gene ambiguous. V shed 4 bases and J shed 0 bases, with 8 bases lying between them. The CDR3 is made up of 14 amino acids. The germline V gene has CDR1 SGHRS and CDR2 YFSETQ.

This clone was observed a handful of times. The chain recombines TRBV5-4 with TRBJ2-2; the match to TRBD2 covers 7 bases. J was trimmed by 2 bases and V by 4 bases; bases with no gene match: 8. CDR1 SGHNT and CDR2 YYREEE come from the germline V gene (reference sequence). The CDR3 is 16 amino acids. The CDR3 nucleotides are TGTGCCAGCAGCCCCGTTACTAGCGCCAACACCGGGGAGCTGTTTTTT. This translates into CASSPVTSANTGELFF.

This clone appeared once. The rearrangement joins TRBV10-3 to TRBJ1-2, with no clear D. The CDR3 sequence is 12 residues long. Germline V CDR1 and CDR2: ENHRY, SYGVKD. Trimming stripped 6 bases from V and 8 bases from J, with 13 bases between. The CDR3 region has the DNA TGTGCCATCAGGAGGGAGGTAGGAGGCTACACCTTC. Protein: CAIRREVGGYTF.